The subject of this entry is one TCR beta chain. No cognate antigen has been identified for it. Base qualities are not recorded, but no much larger clone differs from it by a single base. V has 3 bases trimmed and J has 7 bases trimmed; junction bases matching no gene number 9. The germline V gene supplies CDR1 MNHEY and CDR2 SVGAGI. The CDR3 covers 15 residues, taking in both the cysteine and the phenylalanine. Only the CDR3 part of the read is kept: 45 bases, read in frame from the first base. The data were obtained in a study of PD-L1 blockade in urothelial cancer (dated by TCRdb to the late 2010s). A note on the overall study: Every patient began therapy in 2014 and was given atezolizumab 1,200 mg intravenously every 3 weeks. Blood samples were analyzed at 3 weeks after treatment start (second dose) and at 6 weeks after treatment start. Blood samples gave a median of around 140,000 T cells and roughly 83,000 unique TCRs, with a median clonality of 0.080. Durable clinical benefit was achieved by nine patients and was not achieved by 20 patients. Around 30 patients had pretreatment blood TCR-seq, about 25 had at least one posttreatment blood collection, and about 25 had tumor TCR-seq. Pretreatment tumor samples, along with matched peripheral blood serially collected before and after atezolizumab treatment, were subjected to TCR sequencing. About 90% of the 29 patients were identified as males with urothelial cancer of bladder origin, and a prior smoking history was reported by 18 of 29 patients. Durable clinical benefit was defined as progression-free survival longer than 6 months, and TCR features were also tested against progression-free and overall survival. In the same patients, whole exome sequencing and RNA sequencing of pretreatment tumors were performed in addition to TCR sequencing. The study was an exploratory multi-omic analysis of somatic, immune and clinical correlates of response to PD-L1 blockade with atezolizumab in urothelial cancer. An ECOG performance status of 0 or 1 was recorded for the patients, and 0 to 3 prior chemotherapy regimens had been received by the patients. Broad study findings and their caveats: Small sample size (n ≈ 27) and many exploratory analyses mean the results are intended to be hypothesis-generating. Patients with durable benefit showed greater expansion of tumor-associated TCR clones in peripheral blood 3 weeks after starting treatment (n of about 20, p = 0.022). A pretreatment peripheral blood TCR clonality below the median was linked to improved progression-free and overall survival.

The time point label for this specimen denotes: peripheral blood 6 weeks after treatment start. A cohort of approximately 30 patients with locally advanced or metastatic urothelial carcinoma, treated at Memorial Sloan Kettering on a trial protocol, was included. Peripheral blood mononuclear cells were collected pretreatment and during treatment, at between 1 and 8 total time points per patient. The Qiagen DNeasy Blood extraction kit was used to purify genomic DNA from total PBMCs and tumor samples. Collected pretreatment and during treatment, PBMCs were isolated and stored as previously described. Synthetic TCR analog templates were spiked into each PCR to estimate absolute template abundance from read counts. The immunoSEQ assay used bias-controlled V and J gene primers to amplify TCRbeta CDR3 regions from genomic DNA. Sequencing of rearranged TCRbeta segments was done at approximately 20X coverage. The original methods were these. Clustering was used to correct sequencing errors, and CDR3s were annotated against IMGT so that V, D and J genes could be assigned. Out-of-frame and stop-codon sequences were excluded, and only productive TCRbeta rearrangements were used in downstream analyses. To compute clonality, Shannon entropy was normalized by the log of the number of unique productive sequences and then subtracted from one. Fisher's exact test with Benjamini-Hochberg correction, at a threshold of adjusted p below 0.01, was used to find clones that differed between time points or between blood and tumor. TCRdb's version of the immuneACCESS table is confined to in-frame rearrangements and falls short of the full clone set. An unresolved V gene accounts for under half of the shortfall where checked; the remainder is of unknown origin. The V and J calls and clone size are taken from that table; D and trimming were inferred from the DNA. The sample table shows about 130,000 clones, and 86% are seen once. Jointly, the top ten make up around 2.4% of the sample.

The receptor chain draws on TRBV6-5 and TRBJ2-1; 7 central nucleotides agree with TRBD2. Sequences were derived from PBMCs, sampled around atezolizumab (anti-PD-L1) treatment. The sequence came from a middle-aged man with urothelial cancer. For the CDR3, the sequence is CASSYWGGTGNEQFF. The DNA is TGTGCCAGCAGTTATTGGGGGGGGACTGGGAATGAGCAGTTCTTC.